What follows are 14 T cell receptor beta chains derived from one specimen sequenced in a study of blood T cells in healthy people across ages. With a J-beta primer mix and a sample-barcoded 5' primer, a second PCR ran roughly 7 to 11 cycles. TCRdb passed the 5' RACE reads through MiXCR, listing each CDR3 protein once. Found here are about 1,600,000 distinct CDR3 sequences, 42% of them singletons; the top ten hold under 8%. Sequenced sample: blood. The receptor set was obtained from a woman aged 18-29 years in good health.

Details on this clonotype: The junction departs from the called germline gene at one end, perhaps through a read error. The chain combines TRBV9 with TRBJ1-2; D is undetermined. Germline V gene lookup returns CDR1 SGDLS and CDR2 YYNGEE. The CDR3 is 12 amino acids. CDR3 DNA: TGTGCCAGCAGCGTAGCCAACTGTGGCTACACCTTC. Amino acids: CASSVANCGYTF.

A few counts support this clonotype. This chain links TRBV12-3 or TRBV12-4 with TRBJ2-5; TRBD2 matches 11 bases. The V gene end was trimmed by 10 bases and the J gene end by 11 bases; junction bases not matched to a gene: 12. The CDR3 totals 13 residues. The CDR3 DNA follows: TGTGCCACAGGACTAGCGGGTTACAATGAGCAGTACTTC. Its translation is CATGLAGYNEQYF.

There are a few counts of this clonotype. The V gene is TRBV20-1, the J gene TRBJ1-2; 8 bases line up with TRBD1. J was trimmed by 4 bases and V by 3 bases; bases with no gene match: 10. The germline CDR1 and CDR2 sequences are DFQATT and SNEGSKA (reference sequence). CDR3 length: 15 residues. CDR3 in amino acids: CSASGTGWEFYGYTF. The CDR3 DNA reads TGCAGTGCTAGTGGGACAGGTTGGGAGTTCTATGGCTACACCTTC.

The chain combines TRBV10-3 with TRBJ2-7, with TRBD2 identical over 8 bases. The germline gives CDR1 ENHRY, CDR2 SYGVKD. The CDR3 contains 18 residues. The J segment lost 0 bases and the V segment lost 8 bases, leaving 18 bases of the junction unmatched. The CDR3 DNA is TGTGCCATCGGTCGAGGACTAGCAGTCCCAGACTTCTCCTACGAGCAGTACTTC. This encodes CAIGRGLAVPDFSYEQYF.

In this sample, this clonotype turned up a few times. The chain recombines TRBV12-3 or TRBV12-4 with TRBJ2-5; 7 nucleotides agree with TRBD2. V trimming: 3 bases; J trimming: 3 bases; junction bases outside the gene matches: 4. The CDR3 consists of 14 residues. The DNA of the CDR3 is TGTGCCAGCAGTTTTAACGCGGGGGAAGAGACCCAGTACTTC. Amino acids: CASSFNAGEETQYF.

This clonotype is a singleton in its sample. The chain joins TRBV21-1 to TRBJ2-4; the table's D call of TRBD1 was not tested on the DNA. The J call may not be correct, given that the DNA end is closer to TRBJ2-7. TRBV21-1 constitutes a pseudogene. The CDR3 extends over 19 amino acids. This chain's CDR3 is CASSNEGTPWGGGRHEQYF. DNA of the CDR3: TGTGCCAGCAGCAACGAGGGGACTCCTTGGGGAGGGGGGCGGCACGAGCAGTACTTC.

The rearrangement links TRBV12-3 or TRBV12-4 to TRBJ1-1; 8 positions match TRBD1. The ends lost 6 bases at V and 3 bases at J; junction bases unmatched: 6. The CDR3 consists of 14 residues. The CDR3 DNA is TGTGCCAGCAGCTCTACAGGGGGGTACACTGAAGCTTTCTTT. It is translated as CASSSTGGYTEAFF.

This clonotype has a handful of counts. The chain links TRBV28 to TRBJ1-1; D is ambiguous. Germline lookup yields CDR1 MDHEN and CDR2 SYDVKM. V was trimmed by 3 bases and J by 5 bases, leaving 13 bases between them. CDR3 length equals 14 residues. CDR3 in amino acids: CASSFGNRETEAFF. The DNA of the CDR3 is TGTGCCAGCAGTTTTGGGAACCGTGAGACTGAAGCTTTCTTT.

This clonotype was observed a single time. This chain uses TRBV7-6 with TRBJ2-5, with TRBD2 matching over 11 bases. Near its end, the DNA agrees better with TRBJ2-1, so the J call may be wrong. Germline V lookup: CDR1 SGHVS, CDR2 FNYEAQ. The CDR3 runs 16 residues. CDR3 sequence: CASSRFSGGDQETQFF. The CDR3, as DNA: TGTGCCAGCAGCCGCTTTAGCGGGGGGGACCAAGAGACCCAGTTCTTC.

This clonotype is a singleton in its sample. Mismatch with germline at one junction end may stem from a read error. The V call is TRBV10-3, the J call TRBJ2-5; D tentatively reads TRBD1 or TRBD2 (6 bases each). Germline V lookup: CDR1 ENHRY, CDR2 SYGVKD. The CDR3 totals 16 residues. CDR3 in amino acids: CAVSDLTGAGGETQYF. The CDR3 DNA reads TGTGCCGTCAGTGATCTGACGGGGGCTGGGGGAGAGACCCAGTACTTC.

This clonotype showed up just once. The V call is TRBV5-1, the J call TRBJ2-6; D gene ambiguous. The CDR3 sequence is 13 residues long. V was shortened by 6 bases and J by 2 bases, with 6 bases between the two germline ends. Germline-derived CDR1 and CDR2 are SGHRS and YFSETQ. The CDR3 bases are TGCGCCAGCAAGGGTGCTGGGGCCAACGTCCTGACTTTC. It translates to CASKGAGANVLTF.

The CDR3 nucleotides read TGTGCCAGCACCCGGACTAGCCCCATCACAGATACGCAGTATTTT. It is translated as CASTRTSPITDTQYF. The chain has TRBV12-3 or TRBV12-4 and TRBJ2-3, with 8 bases identical to TRBD2. V lost 7 bases and J lost 2; bases outside the gene matches: 8. This CDR3 region has 15 residues.

The chain employs TRBV2 and TRBJ2-1; no clear D gene. V lost 7 bases and J lost 0, with 10 bases in between. Germline lookup yields CDR1 SNHLY and CDR2 FYNNEI. This CDR3 is 14 amino acids long. CDR3 coding DNA: TGTGCCAGCAACGGGCGGAGCTCCTACAATGAGCAGTTCTTC. The encoded protein is CASNGRSSYNEQFF.

Only one count was recorded for this clonotype. The chain joins TRBV12-3 or TRBV12-4 to TRBJ2-1, with TRBD2 identical over 9 bases. The CDR3 is 15 amino acids. Trimming cost V 3 bases and J 10 bases; bases outside gene matches: 10. CDR3 sequence reads: CASSFLAGGAGEQFF. The CDR3 nucleotides read TGTGCCAGCAGTTTCTTGGCGGGGGGGGCGGGAGAGCAGTTCTTC.